The text below deals with one TCR beta chain. The target antigen is unknown. The junction departs from germline at one end; a sequencing error may be responsible. The data were obtained in a study of human T cells and chemical hapten exposure. Study details: Sensitization used 2% DPC on 2 cm by 2 cm upper inner arm skin. Per-sample TCR yield variability stemmed mainly from small pooled library volume differences. General study results and limits: Every donor had alopecia, and their immune response may therefore differ from healthy people's.

MiXCR was run by TCRdb on the RACE reads, yielding one entry per CDR3 protein. The table has around 99,000 distinct CDR3 sequences, approximately 9.9% seen once. This CDR3 contains 16 residues. The germline V gene has CDR1 SGHTA and CDR2 FQGTGA. The time point was: patch test 2, 6 weeks after DPC sensitization. Sample treatment: therapeutic diphenylcyclopropenone sensitization with weekly scalp DPC. This chain uses TRBV7-3 with TRBJ2-5, with 14 bases identical to TRBD2. The specimen was whole blood, collected in connection with sensitization to the hapten diphenylcyclopropenone (DPC). The clonotype originates from a man aged 35-49 years with alopecia areata. Some clones in this sample may be carry-over from other donors' samples. The CDR3 sequence is CASSLTGTSGRETQYF. CDR3 nucleotide sequence: TGTGCCAGCAGCCTAACTGGGACTAGCGGGAGAGAGACCCAGTACTTC.